Following are 7 T cell receptor beta chains from one sample sequenced in a study of T-cell memory formation after mild COVID-19. Each CDR3 protein gets one entry after TCRdb re-called the 5' RACE reads with MiXCR. The sample lists around 320,000 distinct CDR3 sequences; 14% were seen once. What was sequenced was PBMCs or a T cell subset sorted from them (not recorded which). Source of these receptors: a man aged 18-30 years who had mild COVID-19 (a few samples of this study predate the infection). Cell type and time point are not known.

V and J are TRBV7-9 and TRBJ2-1; either TRBD1 or TRBD2 may fit D (5 bases each). CDR1 and CDR2 (germline): SEHNR, FQNEAQ (reference sequence). Trimming removed 8 bases at V and 2 bases at J, with 13 bases between. The CDR3 is 14 residues long. This CDR3 is CASWGRGTYNEQFF. For the CDR3, the DNA is TGTGCCAGCTGGGGCCGGGGTACCTACAATGAGCAGTTCTTC.

Worth noting for this clonotype: Its ends do not fully match the called genes, so a read error is possible. The rearrangement joins TRBV12-3 or TRBV12-4 to TRBJ1-2; no clear D. The CDR3 runs to 11 residues. DNA for the CDR3: TGTGCCAGCAGTTTAGCCGCCGGGCCAGCCTTC. Translation gives CASSLAAGPAF.

This clonotype was recorded at least ten times. The gene calls are TRBV4-1 and TRBJ1-5; D not certain. Trimming took off 10 bases at V and 2 bases at J, with 18 bases between the two ends. The CDR3 consists of 15 residues. Germline V gives CDR1 MGHRA, CDR2 YSYEKL. CDR3 sequence: CATSDNGIRNQPQHF. CDR3 bases: TGCGCCACCTCTGATAACGGGATCCGCAATCAGCCCCAGCATTTT.

A few counts support this clonotype. The V gene is TRBV5-1, the J gene TRBJ1-5; D not certain. The CDR3 covers 13 residues. From germline, CDR1 is SGHRS and CDR2 YFSETQ. The germline V and J ends were trimmed by 0 bases and 7 bases, with 8 bases remaining between them. The CDR3 nucleotides read TGCGCCAGCAGCTTGGGGGTCGAACAGCCCCAGCATTTT. Its protein is CASSLGVEQPQHF.

There are many counts of this clonotype. The rearrangement joins TRBV20-1 to TRBJ1-2; TRBD1 matches 7 bases. J lost 4 bases, V lost 0 bases, and 2 bases had no gene match. This CDR3 contains 13 residues. The germline V gene has CDR1 DFQATT and CDR2 SNEGSKA (reference sequence). This CDR3 reads CSARDQGGYGYTF. In nucleotides, the CDR3 is TGCAGTGCTAGAGATCAGGGGGGCTATGGCTACACCTTC.

CDR3 nucleotide sequence: TGTGCCAGCAGTATTACCCAGGAGGGGGGAGCTTTCTTT. Protein product: CASSITQEGGAFF. The V call is TRBV6-1, the J call TRBJ1-1, with D tentatively TRBD1 (6 bases). The CDR3 is 13 residues long. V lost 5 bases and J 10 bases, leaving 17 bases between the germline ends. The germline CDR1 and CDR2 sequences are MNHNS and SASEGT.

This sequence joins TRBV7-9 and TRBJ1-6; 11 bases agree with TRBD1. Germline V lookup: CDR1 SEHNR, CDR2 FQNEAQ (reference sequence). The trim removed 7 bases at V and 7 bases at J, leaving 6 bases unmatched. This CDR3 has 15 amino acids. DNA for the CDR3: TGTGCCAGCACCCCTGGACAGGGGGCAAATTCACCCCTCCACTTT. Protein sequence: CASTPGQGANSPLHF.